This T cell receptor beta chain was sequenced for a study of blood T cell repertoires in COVID-19. About the study: PBMCs, B-cell-depleted T cells, or T cells provided the cDNA or gDNA that made up the material.

Per the original data handling: Estimation of nucleated cell counts was performed using reference gene primer amplification. Assay: immunoSEQ multiplex PCR; the TCRdb copy retains only in-frame clones and omits some. That table furnishes V, J and clone size, whereas the DNA furnished D and trimming. The table shows roughly 200,000 clones, with nearly 90% occurring only once. This clone has only one observation. Sequencing used peripheral blood. The clonotype originates from a woman aged 40-49 years who had recovered from COVID-19.

The CDR3 bases are TGTGCCAGCAGCGTAGACGGGGTGGATACGCAGTATTTT. Protein: CASSVDGVDTQYF. The chain is built from TRBV9 and TRBJ2-3; D perhaps matches TRBD2 (5 bases). Germline assignment: CDR1 SGDLS and CDR2 YYNGEE. V was cut by 0 bases and J by 6 bases, with 8 bases left in between. There are 13 residues in the CDR3.